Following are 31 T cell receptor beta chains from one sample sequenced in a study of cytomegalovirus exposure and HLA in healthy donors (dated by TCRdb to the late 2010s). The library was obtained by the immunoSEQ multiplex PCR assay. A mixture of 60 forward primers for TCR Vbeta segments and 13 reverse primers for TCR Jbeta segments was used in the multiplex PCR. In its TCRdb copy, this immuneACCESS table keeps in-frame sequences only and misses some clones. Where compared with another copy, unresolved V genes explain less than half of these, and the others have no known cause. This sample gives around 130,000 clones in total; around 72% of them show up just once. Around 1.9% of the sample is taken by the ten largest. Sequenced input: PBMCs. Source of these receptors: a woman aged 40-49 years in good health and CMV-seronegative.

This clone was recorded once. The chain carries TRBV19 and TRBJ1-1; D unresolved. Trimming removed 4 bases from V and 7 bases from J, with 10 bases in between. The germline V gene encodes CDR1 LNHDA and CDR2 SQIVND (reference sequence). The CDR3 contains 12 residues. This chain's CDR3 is CASSTQNGEAFF. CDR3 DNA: TGTGCCAGTAGTACCCAAAACGGTGAAGCTTTCTTT.

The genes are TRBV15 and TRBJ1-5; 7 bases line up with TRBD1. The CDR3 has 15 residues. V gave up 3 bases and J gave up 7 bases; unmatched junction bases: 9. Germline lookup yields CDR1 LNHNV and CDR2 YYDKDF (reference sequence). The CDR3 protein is CATSRYSGGSQPQHF. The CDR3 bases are TGTGCCACCAGCAGGTATTCAGGGGGGAGCCAGCCCCAGCATTTT.

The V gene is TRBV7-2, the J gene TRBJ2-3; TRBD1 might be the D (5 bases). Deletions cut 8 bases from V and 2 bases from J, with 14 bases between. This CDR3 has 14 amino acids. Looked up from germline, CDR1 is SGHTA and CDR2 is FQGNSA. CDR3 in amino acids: CASDVQGHTDTQYF. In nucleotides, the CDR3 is TGTGCCAGCGATGTGCAGGGCCACACAGATACGCAGTATTTT.

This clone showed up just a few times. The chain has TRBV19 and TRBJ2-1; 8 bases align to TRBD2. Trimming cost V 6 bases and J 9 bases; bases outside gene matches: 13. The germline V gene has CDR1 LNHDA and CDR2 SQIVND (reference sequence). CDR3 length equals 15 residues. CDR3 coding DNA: TGTGCCAGTAGGAGAGCGGGAGCTTCCTCCGGTGAGCAGTTCTTC. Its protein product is CASRRAGASSGEQFF.

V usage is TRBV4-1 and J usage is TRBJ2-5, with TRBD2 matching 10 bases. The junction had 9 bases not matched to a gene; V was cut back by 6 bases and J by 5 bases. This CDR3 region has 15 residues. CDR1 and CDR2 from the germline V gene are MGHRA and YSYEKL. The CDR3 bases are TGCGCCAGCAGTTCCACTAGCGGGATTCGGGAGACCCAGTACTTC. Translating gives CASSSTSGIRETQYF.

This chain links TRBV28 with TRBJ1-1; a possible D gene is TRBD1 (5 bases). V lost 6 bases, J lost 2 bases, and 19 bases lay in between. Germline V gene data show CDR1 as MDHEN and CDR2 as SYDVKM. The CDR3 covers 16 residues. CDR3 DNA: TGTGCCAGCAGCTATGACAGCCGTACTCCAAACACTGAAGCTTTCTTT. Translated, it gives CASSYDSRTPNTEAFF.

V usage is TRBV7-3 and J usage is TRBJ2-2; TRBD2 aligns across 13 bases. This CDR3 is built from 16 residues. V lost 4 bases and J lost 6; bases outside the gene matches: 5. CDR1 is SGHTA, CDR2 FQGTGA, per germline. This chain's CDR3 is CASSWTSGGAPGELFF. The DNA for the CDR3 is TGTGCCAGCAGCTGGACTAGCGGGGGCGCCCCCGGGGAGCTGTTTTTT.

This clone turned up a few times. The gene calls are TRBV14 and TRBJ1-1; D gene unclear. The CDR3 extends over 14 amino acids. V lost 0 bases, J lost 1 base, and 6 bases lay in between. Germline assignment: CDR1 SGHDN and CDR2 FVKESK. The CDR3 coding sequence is TGTGCCAGCAGCCAAGAGGAGTGGAACACTGAAGCTTTCTTT. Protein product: CASSQEEWNTEAFF.

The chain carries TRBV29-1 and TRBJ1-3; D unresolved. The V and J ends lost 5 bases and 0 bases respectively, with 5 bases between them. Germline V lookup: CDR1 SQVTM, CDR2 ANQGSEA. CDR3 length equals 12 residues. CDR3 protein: CSVRGSGNTIYF. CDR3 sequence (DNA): TGCAGCGTTCGCGGCTCTGGAAACACCATATATTTT. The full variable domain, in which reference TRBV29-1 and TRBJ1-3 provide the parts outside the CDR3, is SAVISQKPSRDICQRGTSLTIQCQVDSQVTMMFWYRQQPGQSLTLIATANQGSEATYESGFVIDKFPISRPNLTFSTLTVSNMSPEDSSIYLCSVRGSGNTIYFGEGSWLTVV.

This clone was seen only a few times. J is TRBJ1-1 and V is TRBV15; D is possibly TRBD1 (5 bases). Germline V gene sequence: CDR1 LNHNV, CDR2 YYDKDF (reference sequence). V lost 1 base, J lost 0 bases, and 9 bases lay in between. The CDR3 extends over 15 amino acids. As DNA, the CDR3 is TGTGCCACCAGCAGAGGCAACAGGATGAACACTGAAGCTTTCTTT. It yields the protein CATSRGNRMNTEAFF.

This CDR3 is CASRETSGNTGELFF. In DNA, the CDR3 is TGTGCCAGCAGGGAGACTAGCGGGAACACCGGGGAGCTGTTTTTT. This chain connects TRBV6-5 to TRBJ2-2; 9 nucleotides match TRBD2. V lost 6 bases to trimming and J lost 1 base; unmatched junction nucleotides: 3. Germline V gene lookup returns CDR1 MNHEY and CDR2 SVGAGI. The CDR3 has 15 amino acids.

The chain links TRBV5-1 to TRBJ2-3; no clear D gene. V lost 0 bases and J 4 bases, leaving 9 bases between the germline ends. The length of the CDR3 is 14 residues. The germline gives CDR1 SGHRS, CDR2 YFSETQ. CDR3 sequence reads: CASSLGGFPDTQYF. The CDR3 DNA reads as TGCGCCAGCAGCTTGGGAGGCTTCCCAGATACGCAGTATTTT.

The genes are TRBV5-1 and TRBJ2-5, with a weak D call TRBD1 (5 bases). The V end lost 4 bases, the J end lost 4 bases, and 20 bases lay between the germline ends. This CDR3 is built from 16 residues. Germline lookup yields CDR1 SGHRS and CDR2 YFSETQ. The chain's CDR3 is CASSPRTQGYGETQYF. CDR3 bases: TGCGCCAGCAGCCCCCGGACACAAGGGTACGGAGAGACCCAGTACTTC. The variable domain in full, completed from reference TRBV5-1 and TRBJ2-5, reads KAGVTQTPRYLIKTRGQQVTLSCSPISGHRSVSWYQQTPGQGLQFLFEYFSETQRNKGNFPGRFSGRQFSNSRSEMNVSTLELGDSALYLCASSPRTQGYGETQYFGPGTRLLVL.

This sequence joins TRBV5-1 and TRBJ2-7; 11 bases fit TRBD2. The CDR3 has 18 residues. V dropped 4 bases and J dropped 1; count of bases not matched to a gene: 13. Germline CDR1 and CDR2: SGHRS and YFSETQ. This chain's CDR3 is CASSPLLTGTSGSYEQYF. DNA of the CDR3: TGCGCCAGCAGCCCCCTCCTTACCGGGACTAGCGGATCCTACGAGCAGTACTTC.

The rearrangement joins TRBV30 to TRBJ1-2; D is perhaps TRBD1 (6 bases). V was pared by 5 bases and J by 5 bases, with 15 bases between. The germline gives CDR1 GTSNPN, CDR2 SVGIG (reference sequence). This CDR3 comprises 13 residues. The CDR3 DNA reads TGTGCCTGGTCACGGGGGGCGCGATATGGCTACACCTTC. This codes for CAWSRGARYGYTF.

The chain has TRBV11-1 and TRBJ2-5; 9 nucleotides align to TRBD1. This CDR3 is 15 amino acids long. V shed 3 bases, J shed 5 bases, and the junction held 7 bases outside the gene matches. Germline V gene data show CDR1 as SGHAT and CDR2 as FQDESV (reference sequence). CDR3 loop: CASSFTGTGRETQYF. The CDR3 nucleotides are TGTGCCAGCAGCTTTACCGGGACAGGGAGGGAGACCCAGTACTTC.

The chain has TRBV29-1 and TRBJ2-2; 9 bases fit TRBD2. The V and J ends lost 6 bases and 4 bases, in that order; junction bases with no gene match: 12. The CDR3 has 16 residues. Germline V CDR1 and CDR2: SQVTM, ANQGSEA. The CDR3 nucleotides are TGCAGCGTGGCCGGGACTAGCAGAGGGGGCACCGGGGAGCTGTTTTTT. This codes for CSVAGTSRGGTGELFF.

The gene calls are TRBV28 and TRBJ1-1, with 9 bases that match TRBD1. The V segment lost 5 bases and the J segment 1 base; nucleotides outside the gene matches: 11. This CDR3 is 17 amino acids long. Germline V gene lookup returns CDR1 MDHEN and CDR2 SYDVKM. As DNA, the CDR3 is TGTGCCAGCAGTACGGATATACAACAGGGGGCGAACACTGAAGCTTTCTTT. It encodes CASSTDIQQGANTEAFF.

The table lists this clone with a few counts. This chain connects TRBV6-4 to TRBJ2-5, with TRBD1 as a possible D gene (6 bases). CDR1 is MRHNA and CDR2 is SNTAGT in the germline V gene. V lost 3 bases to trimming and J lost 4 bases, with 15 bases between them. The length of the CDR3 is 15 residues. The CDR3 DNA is TGTGCCAGCAGTGAGCCGCCCGGCAGGGGAGAGACCCAGTACTTC. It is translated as CASSEPPGRGETQYF.

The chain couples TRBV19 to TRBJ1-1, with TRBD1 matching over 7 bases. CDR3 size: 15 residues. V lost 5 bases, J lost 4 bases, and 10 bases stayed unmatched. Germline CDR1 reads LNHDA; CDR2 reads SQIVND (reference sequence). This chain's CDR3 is CASSPREGALTEAFF. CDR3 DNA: TGTGCCAGTAGTCCCCGGGAGGGGGCCCTCACTGAAGCTTTCTTT. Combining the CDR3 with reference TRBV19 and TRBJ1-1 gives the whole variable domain DGGITQSPKYLFRKEGQNVTLSCEQNLNHDAMYWYRQDPGQGLRLIYYSQIVNDFQKGDIAEGYSVSREKKESFPLTVTSAQKNPTAFYLCASSPREGALTEAFFGQGTRLTVV.

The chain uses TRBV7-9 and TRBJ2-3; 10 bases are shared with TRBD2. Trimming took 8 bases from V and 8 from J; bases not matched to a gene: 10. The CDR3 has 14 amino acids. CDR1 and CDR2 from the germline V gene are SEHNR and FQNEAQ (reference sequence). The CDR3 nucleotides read TGTGCCAGCGGGGATACTAGCGGGAAAGGTACGCAGTATTTT. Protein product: CASGDTSGKGTQYF.

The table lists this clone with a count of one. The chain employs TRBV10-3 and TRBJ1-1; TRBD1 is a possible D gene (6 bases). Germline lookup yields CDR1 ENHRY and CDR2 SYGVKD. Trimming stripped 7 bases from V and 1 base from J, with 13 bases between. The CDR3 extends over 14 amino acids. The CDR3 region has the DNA TGTGCCATCACCACAGGGATGGGGAACACTGAAGCTTTCTTT. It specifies CAITTGMGNTEAFF.

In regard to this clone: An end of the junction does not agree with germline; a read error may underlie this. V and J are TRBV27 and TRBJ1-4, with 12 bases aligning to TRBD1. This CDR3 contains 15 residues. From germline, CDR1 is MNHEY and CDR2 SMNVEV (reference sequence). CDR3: CAPKKDRDRGRKTVF. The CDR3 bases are TGTGCCCCCAAAAAGGATCGGGACAGGGGGCGAAAAACTGTTTTT.

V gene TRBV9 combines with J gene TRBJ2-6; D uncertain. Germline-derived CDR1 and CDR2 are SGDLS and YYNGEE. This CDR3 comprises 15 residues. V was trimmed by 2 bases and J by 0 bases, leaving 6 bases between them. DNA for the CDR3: TGTGCCAGCAGCGTCGCGGTCTCTGGGGCCAACGTCCTGACTTTC. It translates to CASSVAVSGANVLTF. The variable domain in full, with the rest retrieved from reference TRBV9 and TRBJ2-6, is DSGVTQTPKHLITATGQRVTLRCSPRSGDLSVYWYQQSLDQGLQFLIQYYNGEERAKGNILERFSAQQFPDLHSELNLSSLELGDSALYFCASSVAVSGANVLTFGAGSRLTVL.

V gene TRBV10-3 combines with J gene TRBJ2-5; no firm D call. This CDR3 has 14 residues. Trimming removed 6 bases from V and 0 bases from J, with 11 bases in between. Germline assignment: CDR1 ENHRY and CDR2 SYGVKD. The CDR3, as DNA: TGTGCCATCAGCCCGCCAGACAACCAAGAGACCCAGTACTTC. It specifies CAISPPDNQETQYF.

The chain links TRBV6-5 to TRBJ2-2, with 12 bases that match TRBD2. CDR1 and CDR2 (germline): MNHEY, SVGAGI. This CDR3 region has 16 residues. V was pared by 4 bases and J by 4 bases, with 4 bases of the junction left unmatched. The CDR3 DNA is TGTGCCAGCAGTTCCCTAGCGGGAGGGCGCACCGGGGAGCTGTTTTTT. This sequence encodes CASSSLAGGRTGELFF.

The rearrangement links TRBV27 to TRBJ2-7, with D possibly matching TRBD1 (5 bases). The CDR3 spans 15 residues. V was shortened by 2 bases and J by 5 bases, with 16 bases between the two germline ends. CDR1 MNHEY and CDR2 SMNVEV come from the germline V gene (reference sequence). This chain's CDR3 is CASSLAAGYIHEQYF. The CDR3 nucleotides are TGTGCCAGCAGTTTAGCGGCAGGGTATATCCACGAGCAGTACTTC.

In DNA, the CDR3 is TGTGCCAGCAGCTTAGGGTCGGCGCGGGAGGGGCCCAATGAGCAGTTCTTC. It translates to CASSLGSAREGPNEQFF. J is TRBJ2-1 and V is TRBV11-2; 9 bases are shared with TRBD2. Germline V gene lookup returns CDR1 SGHAT and CDR2 FQNNGV. The CDR3 is 17 amino acids. V lost 1 base, J lost 6 bases, and 10 bases stayed unmatched. Looking up the rest from reference TRBV11-2 and TRBJ2-1 gives the full variable domain: EAGVAQSPRYKIIEKRQSVAFWCNPISGHATLYWYQQILGQGPKLLIQFQNNGVVDDSQLPKDRFSAERLKGVDSTLKIQPAKLEDSAVYLCASSLGSAREGPNEQFFGPGTRLTVL.

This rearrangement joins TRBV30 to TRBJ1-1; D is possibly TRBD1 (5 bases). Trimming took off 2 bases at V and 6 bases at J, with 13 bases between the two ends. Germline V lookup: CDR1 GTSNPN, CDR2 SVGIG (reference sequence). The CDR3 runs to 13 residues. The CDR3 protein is CAWSPGGGSEAFF. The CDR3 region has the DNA TGTGCCTGGAGTCCGGGTGGGGGGTCTGAAGCTTTCTTT.

DNA for the CDR3: TGTGCCAGCAGTCACCTACAGGGGAACACCGGGGAGCTGTTTTTT. This sequence encodes CASSHLQGNTGELFF. This chain joins TRBV28 and TRBJ2-2, with D maybe TRBD1 (6 bases). V shed 5 bases and J shed 1 base, with 11 bases lying between them. The CDR3 runs 15 residues. CDR1 and CDR2 (germline): MDHEN, SYDVKM.

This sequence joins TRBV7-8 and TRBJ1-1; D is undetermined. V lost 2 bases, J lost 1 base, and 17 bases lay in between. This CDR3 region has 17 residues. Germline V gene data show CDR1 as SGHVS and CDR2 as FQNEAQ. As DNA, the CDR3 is TGTGCCAGCAGCTTAAGGAGACGGGAGGTTCGGAACACTGAAGCTTTCTTT. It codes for CASSLRRREVRNTEAFF.